This TCR beta chain was retrieved from a study of Graves' ophthalmopathy and Graves' hyperthyroidism. Whole-study findings and limits: Discrimination between ophthalmopathy and stable hyperthyroidism by a 13-signature model showed about 89% sensitivity and 70% to 82% specificity. Most expanded clonotypes from thyroid (those above 0.001 frequency) were also found in blood.

Of note for this clonotype: Its antigen is undetermined. Since a much larger clone is just one base distant, this may be a read error.

The study amplified TCR beta CDR3 regions using RNA transcripts. The workflow started with a first-round RT-PCR run with HTBI primers and then moved on to a second-round multiplex PCR. TCRdb ran MiXCR on the multiplex PCR reads and lists one entry per CDR3 protein. The sample holds over a million distinct CDR3 sequences, about 36% seen once. Losses at the gene ends were 6 bases for V and 6 bases for J; bases not matched to a gene: 2. Per germline, CDR1 MGHDK and CDR2 SYGVNS. CDR3 length: 12 residues. Certain patients, namely those with other autoimmune diseases, uncontrolled infections, pregnancy or lactation, were excluded.

This chain links TRBV25-1 with TRBJ1-5; 7 bases agree with TRBD1. The receptor comes from an adult man with Graves' hyperthyroidism. Material: peripheral blood or thyroid tissue (not recorded which). In nucleotides, the CDR3 is TGTGCCAGCAGACAGGGGTTTCAGCCCCAGCATTTT. Encoded protein: CASRQGFQPQHF.